Below are 21 T cell receptor beta chains sequenced from a single sample in a study of T cell changes during pregnancy in multiple sclerosis. The table came from immunoSEQ multiplex PCR; TCRdb's copy has only in-frame clones and leaves some out. The table lists 50,000 to 60,000 clones, 75% to 90% of them singletons. The sequences come from CD4+ T cells from peripheral blood mononuclear cells, collected in the first trimester of pregnancy. The receptor set was obtained from a female donor with multiple sclerosis, enrolled in a pregnancy study.

The V and J genes are TRBV4-3 and TRBJ2-2, with 11 nucleotides matching TRBD2. CDR3 size: 16 residues. Trimming at V came to 3 bases and at J to 6 bases, leaving 6 bases not matched to a gene. The germline gives CDR1 LGHNA, CDR2 YSLEER. CDR3 DNA: TGCGCCAGCAGCCAGGTAGCGGGGGGGCCTGCCGGGGAGCTGTTTTTT. Amino acid sequence: CASSQVAGGPAGELFF.

This chain links TRBV9 with TRBJ1-3, with D unresolved. With 2 bases removed from V and 0 bases from J, the gap between germline ends came to 12 bases. CDR1 and CDR2 from the germline V gene are SGDLS and YYNGEE. The CDR3 covers 16 residues. CDR3 DNA: TGTGCCAGCAGCGTCTCCCCTGGAGGCTCTGGAAACACCATATATTTT. It codes for CASSVSPGGSGNTIYF.

V usage is TRBV7-9 and J usage is TRBJ2-6; 10 bases fit TRBD1. The CDR3 extends over 19 amino acids. CDR1 is SEHNR and CDR2 is FQNEAQ in the germline V gene (reference sequence). V was pared by 5 bases and J by 2 bases, with 12 bases of the junction left unmatched. CDR3 protein: CASSGRGWDRGAGANVLTF. DNA for the CDR3: TGTGCCAGCAGCGGTAGGGGTTGGGACAGGGGTGCTGGGGCCAACGTCCTGACTTTC.

The chain recombines TRBV7-9 with TRBJ2-1; 7 bases map to TRBD2. V trimming: 2 bases; J trimming: 7 bases; junction bases outside the gene matches: 8. CDR3 length: 15 amino acids. From germline, CDR1 is SEHNR and CDR2 FQNEAQ (reference sequence). CDR3 nucleotides: TGTGCCAGCAGCTTACGGGCGGGAGACAGAAATGAGCAGTTCTTC. Its protein product is CASSLRAGDRNEQFF.

This chain uses TRBV7-9 with TRBJ2-7; maybe TRBD2 (5 bases). The V gene's germline CDR1 is SEHNR and CDR2 FQNEAQ (reference sequence). CDR3 length: 15 residues. V lost 3 bases, J lost 1 base, and 13 bases lay in between. The CDR3 bases are TGTGCCAGCAGCTTCGGCATACCGGGATCCTACGAGCAGTACTTC. Its translation is CASSFGIPGSYEQYF.

The rearrangement links TRBV5-1 to TRBJ1-2, with TRBD1 matching 8 bases. The junction had 4 bases not matched to a gene; V was cut back by 4 bases and J by 2 bases. The CDR3 covers 14 residues. CDR1 is SGHRS, CDR2 YFSETQ, per germline. The CDR3 DNA reads TGCGCCAGCAGCCCCCGGGACAGGAACTATGGCTACACCTTC. Encoded protein: CASSPRDRNYGYTF. Full variable domain (rest looked up from reference TRBV5-1 and TRBJ1-2): KAGVTQTPRYLIKTRGQQVTLSCSPISGHRSVSWYQQTPGQGLQFLFEYFSETQRNKGNFPGRFSGRQFSNSRSEMNVSTLELGDSALYLCASSPRDRNYGYTFGSGTRLTVV.

This clone occurred a few times. The chain has TRBV29-1 and TRBJ2-7, with 12 bases that match TRBD2. The CDR3 spans 14 residues. Losses at the gene ends were 4 bases for V and 7 bases for J; bases not matched to a gene: 8. Germline CDR1 is SQVTM and CDR2 is ANQGSEA. The CDR3, as DNA: TGCAGCGTTGCCCTAGCGGGAGGGGCGTCGGAGCAGTACTTC. This translates into CSVALAGGASEQYF.

This rearrangement joins TRBV6-1 to TRBJ2-2; a possible D gene is TRBD1 (8 bases). Trimming cost V 8 bases and J 4 bases, with 17 bases left between them. CDR1 and CDR2 from the germline V gene are MNHNS and SASEGT. This CDR3 has 15 amino acids. The CDR3 DNA sequence: TGTGCCAGCGGGGGGGACAGGTCCTTCACCGGGGAGCTGTTTTTT. Its protein is CASGGDRSFTGELFF.

The chain employs TRBV9 and TRBJ2-5, with TRBD1 matching 9 bases. This CDR3 region has 14 residues. Germline assignment: CDR1 SGDLS and CDR2 YYNGEE. Unmatched junction bases numbered 9, after V lost 1 base and J lost 11 bases. As DNA, the CDR3 is TGTGCCAGCAGCGTATCGGACAGGGGAGGTGAGCAGTACTTC. This codes for CASSVSDRGGEQYF. The full variable domain, its missing parts supplied by reference TRBV9 and TRBJ2-5, is DSGVTQTPKHLITATGQRVTLRCSPRSGDLSVYWYQQSLDQGLQFLIQYYNGEERAKGNILERFSAQQFPDLHSELNLSSLELGDSALYFCASSVSDRGGEQYFGPGTRLLVL.

This chain joins TRBV4-3 and TRBJ1-5, with no clear D. The CDR3 contains 15 residues. Trimming shortened V by 0 bases and J by 8 bases, and 14 bases separated the two germline ends. Per germline, CDR1 LGHNA and CDR2 YSLEER. The CDR3 reads CASSQEFRGREPQHF. As DNA, the CDR3 is TGCGCCAGCAGCCAAGAATTTCGGGGTAGGGAGCCCCAGCATTTT.

The chain uses TRBV15 and TRBJ2-3; 10 bases match TRBD1. The CDR3 consists of 16 residues. Germline CDR1 LNHNV, CDR2 YYDKDF (reference sequence). J gave up 2 bases and V 2 bases, and 4 bases lay outside the gene matches. CDR3 residues: CATSRRDRGSTDTQYF. The CDR3 DNA sequence: TGTGCCACCAGCAGACGGGACAGGGGATCCACAGATACGCAGTATTTT.

V gene TRBV5-6 combines with J gene TRBJ1-2; TRBD1 matches at 8 bases. Germline lookup yields CDR1 SGHDT and CDR2 YYEEEE. The CDR3 loop spans 15 amino acids. V dropped 1 base and J dropped 4; count of bases not matched to a gene: 6. In DNA form, the CDR3 reads TGTGCCAGCAGCTTGCTGGCAGGGGGCGGCTATGGCTACACCTTC. Encoded protein: CASSLLAGGGYGYTF.

This chain links TRBV29-1 with TRBJ2-1; TRBD2 agrees at 12 bases. Trimming removed 7 bases from V and 4 bases from J; junction bases left unmatched: 5. The CDR3 is 14 amino acids. In germline, CDR1 is SQVTM, CDR2 ANQGSEA. The CDR3 loop is CSAGLAGTYNEQFF. The CDR3 DNA reads as TGCAGCGCCGGACTAGCGGGGACATACAATGAGCAGTTCTTC.

The gene calls are TRBV6-1 and TRBJ2-3, with 11 positions matching TRBD2. Trimming took 0 bases from V and 2 from J; bases not matched to a gene: 7. Germline V gene data show CDR1 as MNHNS and CDR2 as SASEGT. This CDR3 spans 18 amino acids. CDR3: CASSEALLAGGATDTQYF. The CDR3 region has the DNA TGTGCCAGCAGTGAAGCGCTTCTAGCGGGGGGCGCCACAGATACGCAGTATTTT.

The chain couples TRBV6-6 to TRBJ2-7, with D perhaps TRBD2 (5 bases). Per germline, CDR1 MNHNY and CDR2 SVGAGI (reference sequence). Between the trimmed V and J ends, which lost 8 bases and 1 base, there was a span of 12 bases. The length of the CDR3 is 13 residues. CDR3 sequence reads: CASQNGVSYEQYF. CDR3 in DNA: TGTGCCAGCCAAAACGGGGTATCCTACGAGCAGTACTTC.

This chain uses TRBV5-6 with TRBJ2-1, with 10 positions matching TRBD2. The CDR3 spans 16 residues. V shed 4 bases, J shed 7 bases, and the junction held 11 bases outside the gene matches. Germline V gene sequence: CDR1 SGHDT, CDR2 YYEEEE. CDR3 sequence reads: CASSRSTSGMLNEQFF. As DNA, the CDR3 is TGTGCCAGCAGCCGGTCCACTAGCGGGATGTTGAATGAGCAGTTCTTC. Based on the CDR3 plus reference TRBV5-6 and TRBJ2-1, the full variable domain is DAGVTQSPTHLIKTRGQQVTLRCSPKSGHDTVSWYQQALGQGPQFIFQYYEEEERQRGNFPDRFSGHQFPNYSSELNVNALLLGDSALYLCASSRSTSGMLNEQFFGPGTRLTVL.

The gene calls are TRBV28 and TRBJ2-7; weak D call: TRBD1 (7 bases). Trimming cost V 3 bases and J 4 bases, with 22 bases left between them. The CDR3 consists of 17 residues. Looked up from germline, CDR1 is MDHEN and CDR2 is SYDVKM. The CDR3: CASSFVEGANPRYEQYF. CDR3 nucleotides: TGTGCCAGCAGTTTCGTGGAGGGGGCAAATCCTCGGTACGAGCAGTACTTC.

The V gene is TRBV9, the J gene TRBJ2-2; the D is unclear. The CDR3 has 14 residues. Trimming removed 3 bases at V and 1 base at J, with 7 bases between. CDR1 and CDR2 (germline): SGDLS, YYNGEE. The CDR3 spells CASSARRNTGELFF. DNA of the CDR3: TGTGCCAGCAGCGCAAGGAGGAACACCGGGGAGCTGTTTTTT.

The rearrangement joins TRBV9 to TRBJ2-3; D is unclear. This CDR3 has 13 amino acids. V shed 4 bases and J shed 0 bases, with 6 bases lying between them. Germline CDR1 and CDR2: SGDLS and YYNGEE. The CDR3 here is CASSPPSTDTQYF. The CDR3 DNA sequence: TGTGCCAGCAGCCCCCCGAGCACAGATACGCAGTATTTT.

The genes are TRBV6-1 and TRBJ2-3; D may be TRBD1 (5 bases). V lost 4 bases, J lost 4 bases, and 15 bases lay in between. The CDR3 is made up of 15 amino acids. Germline loops: CDR1 MNHNS, CDR2 SASEGT. The CDR3 region is CASSAASGWSDTQYF. In nucleotides, the CDR3 is TGTGCCAGCAGTGCGGCCTCAGGGTGGTCAGATACGCAGTATTTT.

Note on this clone: Other DNA sequences in the sample encode the same CDR3. V usage is TRBV18 and J usage is TRBJ2-7; TRBD1 might be the D (6 bases). CDR1 is KGHSH and CDR2 is LQKENI in the germline V gene. The germline V and J ends were trimmed by 2 bases and 4 bases, with 15 bases remaining between them. This CDR3 comprises 15 residues. The CDR3 DNA is TGTGCCAGCTCACCAACGGCAGGGGCTTTGTACGAGCAGTACTTC. It translates to CASSPTAGALYEQYF.